This T cell receptor (beta chain) appears in the sequencing data of a study of cytomegalovirus exposure and HLA in healthy donors. Study details: Earlier work reported 100 million or so unique TCR beta sequences from 150 million to 200 million T cells.

Primers: 60 Vbeta forward and 13 Jbeta reverse. This table comes from immunoSEQ multiplex PCR, and its TCRdb copy is limited to in-frame clones, with some not included. The data show roughly 77,000 clones, 67% seen once. V was clipped by 7 bases and J by 1 base, with 7 bases between them. CDR3 length: 12 amino acids. The germline gives CDR1 ENHRY, CDR2 SYGVKD. This receptor was identified in a woman aged 45-65 years in good health and CMV-seropositive. The chain has TRBV10-3 and TRBJ1-1; D ambiguous. Sequenced: PBMCs. The CDR3 coding sequence is TGTGCCATCACCGGGGAGAACACTGAAGCTTTCTTT. Amino acids: CAITGENTEAFF.